The present entry profiles one T cell receptor beta chain with its context. The target antigen is unknown. The record originates from a study of tumour-infiltrating T cells in Burkitt lymphoma. The wider study: Patients covered every epidemiological subtype of Burkitt lymphoma.

Method: immunoSEQ multiplex PCR; TCRdb's copy keeps in-frame clones and lacks some. The profile shows 46,000 or so clones, approximately 31% of them singletons. Findings and caveats of the study: Several public clonotypes were shared across many Burkitt lymphoma patients.

The CDR3 runs 17 residues. The V gene end was trimmed by 2 bases and the J gene end by 1 base; junction bases not matched to a gene: 9. Germline-derived CDR1 and CDR2 are ENHRY and SYGVKD. The origin of this receptor is a human donor with Burkitt lymphoma. The sequencing input was tumor tissue. V and J are TRBV10-3 and TRBJ2-3; 7 positions match TRBD1. CDR3 nucleotides: TGTGCCATCAGTGAGCCCGAGACCGGGACAGGCACAGATACGCAGTATTTT. This sequence encodes CAISEPETGTGTDTQYF.